The rows below give T cell receptor beta chains drawn from one sample of a study of blood T cell repertoires in COVID-19. The repertoire was sequenced with immunoSEQ multiplex PCR; TCRdb's copy has only in-frame clones and lacks some. The sample has 310,000 or so clones, around 90% seen once; the top ten hold 1.5% to 2%. What was sequenced was PBMCs or T cells enriched from blood (not recorded which). The source of these receptors is a woman aged 18-30 years with acute COVID-19. CDR3s include the opening cysteine and the closing phenylalanine or tryptophan. A D gene is named only where the DNA matches it firmly. Clone size is shown for a subset of rows, as once, few, many or a class of expanded clone.

v_call: TRBV5-1; d_call: TRBD1; j_call: TRBJ2-7; clone_size: NA; cdr3_aa: CASSWDSYYEQYF; cdr3_nt: TGCGCCAGCAGCTGGGACAGTTACTACGAGCAGTACTTC
v_call: TRBV2; d_call: NA; j_call: TRBJ2-1; clone_size: NA; cdr3_aa: CASNLRTPDNEQFF; cdr3_nt: TGTGCCAGCAACCTCAGGACTCCCGACAATGAGCAGTTCTTC
v_call: TRBV6-6; d_call: NA; j_call: TRBJ1-1; clone_size: NA; cdr3_aa: CASNSQGATEAFF; cdr3_nt: TGTGCCAGCAATAGTCAAGGGGCCACTGAAGCTTTCTTT
v_call: TRBV24-1; d_call: NA; j_call: TRBJ2-1; clone_size: NA; cdr3_aa: CATSGKGPNEQFF; cdr3_nt: TGTGCCACCAGTGGTAAGGGGCCGAATGAGCAGTTCTTC
v_call: TRBV27; d_call: NA; j_call: TRBJ2-7; clone_size: NA; cdr3_aa: CASSTVGATYEQYF; cdr3_nt: TGTGCCAGCAGTACCGTGGGAGCTACCTACGAGCAGTACTTC
v_call: TRBV29-1; d_call: TRBD1; j_call: TRBJ1-2; clone_size: NA; cdr3_aa: CSGGDRGKGYTF; cdr3_nt: TGCAGCGGGGGAGACAGGGGAAAGGGCTACACCTTC
v_call: TRBV6-6; d_call: TRBD2; j_call: TRBJ2-1; clone_size: few; cdr3_aa: CASSKAGLVYNEQFF; cdr3_nt: TGTGCCAGCAGCAAAGCGGGACTTGTTTACAATGAGCAGTTCTTC
v_call: TRBV4-3; d_call: TRBD1; j_call: TRBJ1-4; clone_size: NA; cdr3_aa: CASSQDLDRGLATNEKLFF; cdr3_nt: TGCGCCAGCAGCCAAGATTTGGACAGGGGTTTGGCAACTAATGAAAAACTGTTTTTT
v_call: TRBV19; d_call: NA; j_call: TRBJ2-2; clone_size: NA; cdr3_aa: CASSIWYLSITGELFF; cdr3_nt: TGTGCCAGTAGTATTTGGTACCTTAGCATCACCGGGGAGCTGTTTTTT
v_call: TRBV6-5; d_call: TRBD1; j_call: TRBJ1-5; clone_size: few; cdr3_aa: CATKTLTGGNQPQHF; cdr3_nt: TGTGCCACCAAAACTCTAACAGGGGGGAATCAGCCCCAGCATTTT
v_call: TRBV9; d_call: TRBD2; j_call: TRBJ2-1; clone_size: NA; cdr3_aa: CASSVEFTSGRGYNEQFF; cdr3_nt: TGTGCCAGCAGCGTCGAATTTACTAGCGGGAGAGGCTACAATGAGCAGTTCTTC
v_call: TRBV7-7; d_call: NA; j_call: TRBJ1-6; clone_size: NA; cdr3_aa: CASSLARTPRPGHDNSPLHF; cdr3_nt: TGTGCCAGCAGCTTAGCCCGAACCCCAAGACCGGGACATGATAATTCACCCCTCCACTTT
v_call: TRBV12-3/TRBV12-4; d_call: NA; j_call: TRBJ1-2; clone_size: NA; cdr3_aa: CASSLTGHGYTF; cdr3_nt: TGTGCCAGCAGTTTGACAGGACATGGCTACACCTTC
v_call: TRBV28; d_call: TRBD1; j_call: TRBJ1-2; clone_size: NA; cdr3_aa: CASSNLDRDYGYTF; cdr3_nt: TGTGCCAGCAGCAACCTAGACAGGGATTATGGCTACACCTTC
v_call: TRBV24-1; d_call: NA; j_call: TRBJ2-7; clone_size: NA; cdr3_aa: CATSDSGTFPYEQYF; cdr3_nt: TGTGCCACCAGTGATTCCGGGACATTTCCCTACGAGCAGTACTTC
v_call: TRBV4-1; d_call: NA; j_call: TRBJ1-4; clone_size: NA; cdr3_aa: CASSQEGNGRGELFF; cdr3_nt: TGCGCCAGCAGCCAGGAGGGCAACGGACGAGGAGAACTGTTTTTT
v_call: TRBV10-3; d_call: TRBD1; j_call: TRBJ2-5; clone_size: NA; cdr3_aa: CAISGQGASGKTQYF; cdr3_nt: TGTGCCATCAGTGGGCAGGGGGCTTCGGGGAAGACCCAGTACTTC
v_call: TRBV10-1; d_call: NA; j_call: TRBJ2-7; clone_size: NA; cdr3_aa: CASSESNRPEQYF; cdr3_nt: TGCGCCAGCAGTGAGTCGAACAGGCCTGAGCAGTACTTC
v_call: TRBV24-1; d_call: TRBD1; j_call: TRBJ2-6; clone_size: NA; cdr3_aa: CATSNTGGAGANVLTF; cdr3_nt: TGTGCCACCAGTAATACAGGGGGCGCCGGGGCCAACGTCCTGACTTTC
v_call: TRBV30; d_call: NA; j_call: TRBJ1-4; clone_size: NA; cdr3_aa: CAWIPDRGKLFF; cdr3_nt: TGTGCCTGGATTCCAGACCGGGGAAAACTGTTTTTT
v_call: TRBV20-1; d_call: NA; j_call: TRBJ1-1; clone_size: NA; cdr3_aa: CSASTGQRTEAFF; cdr3_nt: TGCAGTGCTAGTACAGGGCAGCGAACTGAAGCTTTCTTT
v_call: TRBV6-4; d_call: TRBD2; j_call: TRBJ2-7; clone_size: NA; cdr3_aa: CASSDSRLAGDGGQYF; cdr3_nt: TGTGCCAGCAGTGACTCAAGACTAGCGGGCGACGGCGGGCAGTACTTC
v_call: TRBV11-3; d_call: NA; j_call: TRBJ1-6; clone_size: NA; cdr3_aa: CASSSALGSNNSPLHF; cdr3_nt: TGTGCCAGCAGCTCGGCCCTCGGGTCGAATAATTCACCCCTCCACTTT
v_call: TRBV5-1; d_call: TRBD2; j_call: TRBJ2-3; clone_size: NA; cdr3_aa: CASSPEAGLGGDFTQYF; cdr3_nt: TGCGCCAGCAGCCCGGAGGCGGGACTAGGGGGGGACTTTACGCAGTATTTT
v_call: TRBV4-2; d_call: TRBD2; j_call: TRBJ2-3; clone_size: NA; cdr3_aa: CASSQAPSGRTDTQYF; cdr3_nt: TGTGCCAGCAGCCAAGCTCCTAGCGGGAGAACAGATACGCAGTATTTT
v_call: TRBV27; d_call: TRBD1; j_call: TRBJ2-7; clone_size: NA; cdr3_aa: CASSHTRPTGPHPKAAYEQYF; cdr3_nt: TGTGCCAGCAGCCATACCCGCCCGACAGGGCCCCATCCCAAGGCAGCCTACGAGCAGTACTTC
v_call: TRBV2; d_call: NA; j_call: TRBJ1-5; clone_size: NA; cdr3_aa: CASSEGVREGNQPQHF; cdr3_nt: TGTGCCAGCAGTGAAGGGGTTAGGGAGGGCAATCAGCCCCAGCATTTT
v_call: TRBV29-1; d_call: NA; j_call: TRBJ2-7; clone_size: NA; cdr3_aa: CSVPCHLYQRSYEQYF; cdr3_nt: TGCAGCGTCCCGTGCCACCTGTATCAGCGGTCCTACGAGCAGTACTTC
v_call: TRBV27; d_call: TRBD1; j_call: TRBJ2-2; clone_size: NA; cdr3_aa: CASSSTDRANTGELFF; cdr3_nt: TGTGCCAGCAGTTCTACTGACAGGGCGAACACCGGGGAGCTGTTTTTT
v_call: TRBV28; d_call: TRBD1; j_call: TRBJ1-6; clone_size: NA; cdr3_aa: CASSPSWDRERGLHF; cdr3_nt: TGTGCCAGCAGTCCTAGTTGGGACAGAGAAAGGGGGCTCCACTTT
v_call: TRBV29-1; d_call: NA; j_call: TRBJ2-4; clone_size: NA; cdr3_aa: CSVEIALAKNIQYF; cdr3_nt: TGCAGCGTTGAGATAGCACTAGCCAAAAACATTCAGTACTTC
v_call: TRBV29-1; d_call: TRBD1; j_call: TRBJ1-2; clone_size: NA; cdr3_aa: CSVYTGVGYTF; cdr3_nt: TGCAGCGTGTATACAGGGGTCGGCTACACCTTC
v_call: TRBV6-5; d_call: TRBD1; j_call: TRBJ1-1; clone_size: NA; cdr3_aa: CASSPRDRGLAFF; cdr3_nt: TGTGCCAGCAGCCCCCGGGACAGGGGATTAGCTTTCTTT
v_call: TRBV5-1; d_call: TRBD2; j_call: TRBJ2-1; clone_size: few; cdr3_aa: CASSSSLAGGSQSSYNEQFF; cdr3_nt: TGCGCCAGCAGCTCCTCTCTAGCGGGAGGTAGTCAAAGCTCCTACAATGAGCAGTTCTTC
v_call: TRBV4-1; d_call: NA; j_call: TRBJ1-4; clone_size: NA; cdr3_aa: CASSQVGGTNEKLFF; cdr3_nt: TGCGCCAGCAGCCAAGTAGGGGGAACTAATGAAAAACTGTTTTTT
v_call: TRBV5-1; d_call: NA; j_call: TRBJ2-1; clone_size: NA; cdr3_aa: CASSLALGLGGNEQFF; cdr3_nt: TGCGCCAGCAGCTTGGCCTTAGGACTAGGGGGCAATGAGCAGTTCTTC
v_call: TRBV13; d_call: TRBD2; j_call: TRBJ2-5; clone_size: NA; cdr3_aa: CASSPGRTVLAGVETQYF; cdr3_nt: TGTGCCAGCAGCCCAGGGCGGACCGTATTAGCGGGAGTTGAGACCCAGTACTTC
v_call: TRBV19; d_call: NA; j_call: TRBJ2-1; clone_size: NA; cdr3_aa: CASSISLYNEQFF; cdr3_nt: TGTGCCAGTAGTATAAGCCTTTACAATGAGCAGTTCTTC
v_call: TRBV7-9; d_call: NA; j_call: TRBJ2-5; clone_size: NA; cdr3_aa: CASSLRQGWDQETQYF; cdr3_nt: TGTGCCAGCAGCTTAAGGCAGGGTTGGGACCAAGAGACCCAGTACTTC
v_call: TRBV9; d_call: TRBD2; j_call: TRBJ2-1; clone_size: NA; cdr3_aa: CASSVGVAGVDEQFF; cdr3_nt: TGTGCCAGCAGCGTAGGGGTAGCGGGAGTCGATGAGCAGTTCTTC
v_call: TRBV5-1; d_call: NA; j_call: TRBJ2-3; clone_size: NA; cdr3_aa: CASSPKAAPTDTQYF; cdr3_nt: TGCGCCAGCAGCCCAAAAGCCGCCCCCACAGATACGCAGTATTTT
v_call: TRBV11-2; d_call: TRBD2; j_call: TRBJ2-1; clone_size: NA; cdr3_aa: CASSPSGRYRIEQFF; cdr3_nt: TGTGCCAGCAGTCCAAGCGGGAGGTATCGTATTGAGCAGTTCTTC
v_call: TRBV2; d_call: NA; j_call: TRBJ2-3; clone_size: NA; cdr3_aa: CASSASAGRNTQYF; cdr3_nt: TGTGCCAGCAGTGCAAGCGCGGGACGGAATACGCAGTATTTT
v_call: TRBV2; d_call: NA; j_call: TRBJ2-3; clone_size: NA; cdr3_aa: CASSDFRATDTQYF; cdr3_nt: TGTGCCAGCAGTGATTTCAGGGCCACAGATACGCAGTATTTT
v_call: TRBV27; d_call: NA; j_call: TRBJ1-2; clone_size: NA; cdr3_aa: CASMGRDYGYTF; cdr3_nt: TGTGCCAGCATGGGCAGGGACTATGGCTACACCTTC
v_call: TRBV4-1; d_call: TRBD2; j_call: TRBJ2-2; clone_size: NA; cdr3_aa: CASSQMRTRDTGELFF; cdr3_nt: TGCGCCAGCAGCCAAATGCGGACTAGGGACACCGGGGAGCTGTTTTTT
v_call: TRBV7-2; d_call: TRBD1; j_call: TRBJ2-7; clone_size: once; cdr3_aa: CASSPSGTGTYEQYF; cdr3_nt: TGTGCCAGCAGCCCATCCGGGACAGGGACCTACGAGCAGTACTTC
v_call: TRBV6-2/TRBV6-3; d_call: NA; j_call: TRBJ2-7; clone_size: NA; cdr3_aa: CASSYSNRYEQYF; cdr3_nt: TGTGCCAGCAGTTACTCAAACAGATACGAGCAGTACTTC
v_call: TRBV30; d_call: TRBD2; j_call: TRBJ2-3; clone_size: NA; cdr3_aa: CAWTSGSADTQYF; cdr3_nt: TGTGCCTGGACCAGCGGGAGTGCAGATACGCAGTATTTT
v_call: TRBV5-6; d_call: TRBD1; j_call: TRBJ1-2; clone_size: NA; cdr3_aa: CASSARGRMDGYTF; cdr3_nt: TGTGCCAGCAGCGCCAGGGGGCGCATGGATGGCTACACCTTC
v_call: TRBV7-2; d_call: NA; j_call: TRBJ2-1; clone_size: few; cdr3_aa: CASSPQGGANEQFF; cdr3_nt: TGTGCCAGCAGCCCCCAAGGGGGGGCTAATGAGCAGTTCTTC
v_call: TRBV4-3; d_call: TRBD2; j_call: TRBJ2-2; clone_size: NA; cdr3_aa: CASSRGGKAGGDTGELFF; cdr3_nt: TGCGCCAGCAGCCGGGGTGGGAAGGCGGGAGGAGACACCGGGGAGCTGTTTTTT
v_call: TRBV18; d_call: TRBD2; j_call: TRBJ2-1; clone_size: NA; cdr3_aa: CASSPQPGTSGYNEQFF; cdr3_nt: TGTGCCAGCTCACCCCAACCGGGGACTAGCGGCTACAATGAGCAGTTCTTC
v_call: TRBV5-1; d_call: NA; j_call: TRBJ2-2; clone_size: NA; cdr3_aa: CASNVGISAGTGELFF; cdr3_nt: TGCGCCAGCAATGTCGGCATCTCGGCGGGGACCGGGGAGCTGTTTTTT
v_call: TRBV5-1; d_call: TRBD1; j_call: TRBJ2-7; clone_size: once; cdr3_aa: CASSLAWDRDYEQYF; cdr3_nt: TGCGCCAGCAGCTTGGCCTGGGACAGGGATTACGAGCAGTACTTC
v_call: TRBV19; d_call: TRBD1; j_call: TRBJ1-4; clone_size: NA; cdr3_aa: CASSIGQGRISEKLFF; cdr3_nt: TGTGCCAGTAGTATCGGACAGGGGAGAATAAGTGAAAAACTGTTTTTT
v_call: TRBV9; d_call: TRBD2; j_call: TRBJ2-1; clone_size: NA; cdr3_aa: CASSGRGEGEQFF; cdr3_nt: TGTGCCAGCAGCGGTCGGGGGGAAGGTGAGCAGTTCTTC
v_call: TRBV7-2; d_call: TRBD2; j_call: TRBJ2-7; clone_size: NA; cdr3_aa: CASTRDSSGPPYEQYF; cdr3_nt: TGTGCCAGCACTAGAGATTCTAGCGGCCCTCCCTACGAGCAGTACTTC
v_call: TRBV5-5; d_call: TRBD1; j_call: TRBJ1-5; clone_size: once; cdr3_aa: CASSSRTGWGNQPQHF; cdr3_nt: TGTGCCAGCAGCTCGAGGACAGGTTGGGGGAATCAGCCCCAGCATTTT
v_call: TRBV19; d_call: TRBD2; j_call: TRBJ2-2; clone_size: NA; cdr3_aa: CASSIRSSGSRAGELFF; cdr3_nt: TGTGCCAGTAGTATTAGGTCGAGCGGGAGTAGGGCCGGGGAGCTGTTTTTT